A single sample is the source of the 21 T cell receptor beta chains below, sequenced in a study of a mutant IDH1 vaccine in newly diagnosed glioma. No antigen has been assigned to these receptors. Stated time point: week 11, during vaccination. Alongside topical imiquimod, each dose of vaccine comprised 300 ug of mutant IDH1 20-mer peptide. Here immunoSEQ multiplex PCR was the method, and the copy in TCRdb shows in-frame clones only, minus some. The repertoire holds about 36,000 clones, with 80% as singletons. Material: peripheral blood mononuclear cells (PBMCs), obtained from a glioma patient whose treatment included an IDH1 peptide vaccine. The receptor set was obtained from a woman between 25 and 40 years old with glioma. Some clones in this sample may be carry-over from other donors' samples.

The chain joins TRBV6-6 to TRBJ2-7, with D hard to call. Germline CDR1 is MNHNY and CDR2 is SVGAGI (reference sequence). V lost 7 bases to trimming and J lost 0 bases, with 4 bases between them. This CDR3 contains 11 residues. CDR3 DNA sequence: TGTGCCAGCACGGACTCCTACGAGCAGTACTTC. Translated, it gives CASTDSYEQYF.

V gene TRBV6-1 combines with J gene TRBJ2-3; 7 bases match TRBD2. Trimming at V came to 4 bases and at J to 7 bases, leaving 11 bases not matched to a gene. The CDR3 runs 15 residues. Germline V gene data show CDR1 as MNHNS and CDR2 as SASEGT. The CDR3 reads CASSGGRSGENTQYF. The CDR3 DNA reads as TGTGCCAGCAGTGGGGGACGGAGCGGGGAAAATACGCAGTATTTT.

The chain has TRBV6-5 and TRBJ1-1; possibly TRBD1 for D (6 bases). The CDR3 has 11 amino acids. Germline loops: CDR1 MNHEY, CDR2 SVGAGI. V was cut by 0 bases and J by 10 bases, with 6 bases left in between. The CDR3 protein is CASSYSGGAFF. Here the CDR3 DNA reads TGTGCCAGCAGTTACTCAGGGGGAGCTTTCTTT.

The chain carries TRBV29-1 and TRBJ1-2; D unresolved. The germline V gene encodes CDR1 SQVTM and CDR2 ANQGSEA. The CDR3 has 13 residues. The germline V and J ends were trimmed by 5 bases and 0 bases, with 10 bases remaining between them. The DNA for the CDR3 is TGCAGCGTTAGCCGCGGGTCTAACTATGGCTACACCTTC. Encoded protein: CSVSRGSNYGYTF.

V and J are TRBV19 and TRBJ1-2; D remains unclear. This CDR3 comprises 12 residues. Germline V gene lookup returns CDR1 LNHDA and CDR2 SQIVND (reference sequence). With 8 bases removed from V and 2 bases from J, the gap between germline ends came to 9 bases. The CDR3 DNA sequence: TGTGCCAGTCTTGTGAAGAACTATGGCTACACCTTC. Protein sequence: CASLVKNYGYTF.

In DNA form, the CDR3 reads TGCGCCAGCAGTCCGACAGGACGGGAGCAGTACTTC. It encodes CASSPTGREQYF. This chain links TRBV4-1 with TRBJ2-7, with D possibly being TRBD1 (6 bases). The germline V and J ends were trimmed by 6 bases and 7 bases, with 13 bases remaining between them. CDR3 length: 12 residues. CDR1 is MGHRA and CDR2 is YSYEKL in the germline V gene.

The chain is built from TRBV2 and TRBJ1-1; no reliable D call. Trimming took 0 bases from V and 5 from J, leaving 7 bases between them. The CDR3 extends over 13 amino acids. Germline CDR1 is SNHLY and CDR2 is FYNNEI. The CDR3 region has the DNA TGTGCCAGCAGTGAAGCAGGTGGGACTGAAGCTTTCTTT. It codes for CASSEAGGTEAFF.

The rearrangement uses TRBV7-9 and TRBJ2-6, with D perhaps given as TRBD1 or TRBD2 (6 bases each). Looked up from germline, CDR1 is SEHNR and CDR2 is FQNEAQ (reference sequence). This CDR3 is built from 17 residues. The germline V and J ends were trimmed by 5 bases and 0 bases, with 14 bases remaining between them. The CDR3 reads CASSRSGATSGANVLTF. In nucleotides, the CDR3 is TGTGCCAGCAGCCGGTCGGGGGCCACCTCTGGGGCCAACGTCCTGACTTTC.

V usage is TRBV13 and J usage is TRBJ2-1, with 8 bases identical to TRBD2. Germline V gives CDR1 PRHDT, CDR2 FYEKMQ (reference sequence). The CDR3 totals 16 residues. Trimming removed 6 bases from V and 7 bases from J; junction bases left unmatched: 14. The CDR3 reads CASSSLVSGGRNEQFF. DNA for the CDR3: TGTGCCAGCAGTTCCCTCGTGTCGGGAGGGAGGAATGAGCAGTTCTTC.

This chain joins TRBV2 and TRBJ2-1, with 10 bases aligning to TRBD2. Germline lookup yields CDR1 SNHLY and CDR2 FYNNEI. Trimming removed 6 bases from V and 8 bases from J; junction bases left unmatched: 4. CDR3 length equals 13 residues. CDR3 sequence: CASSRTSGDEQFF. The CDR3 DNA follows: TGTGCCAGCAGCCGGACTAGCGGAGATGAGCAGTTCTTC.

The chain employs TRBV6-1 and TRBJ1-5, with TRBD1 matching over 7 bases. J lost 6 bases, V lost 5 bases, and 10 bases had no gene match. The CDR3 consists of 15 residues. Germline V gene lookup returns CDR1 MNHNS and CDR2 SASEGT. CDR3 DNA: TGTGCCAGCAGTATTCATCAGGGGGGACCTCAGCCCCAGCATTTT. Protein sequence: CASSIHQGGPQPQHF.

This chain joins TRBV4-1 and TRBJ2-7; 14 bases align to TRBD2. The junction had 7 bases not matched to a gene; V was cut back by 4 bases and J by 2 bases. This CDR3 spans 17 amino acids. Germline V gene lookup returns CDR1 MGHRA and CDR2 YSYEKL. CDR3 bases: TGCGCCAGCAGCCTCCAAGGGACTAGCGGGAGTCCCTACGAGCAGTACTTC. It codes for CASSLQGTSGSPYEQYF.

The sample holds a few counts of this clone. The V gene is TRBV10-3, the J gene TRBJ1-1; possibly TRBD1 for D (6 bases). V dropped 3 bases and J dropped 7 bases, with 9 bases sitting between them. The germline CDR1 and CDR2 sequences are ENHRY and SYGVKD. The CDR3 loop spans 12 amino acids. CDR3 in amino acids: CAISDRTVEAFF. The CDR3 DNA follows: TGTGCCATCAGTGATCGGACAGTTGAAGCTTTCTTT.

Points on this clone: The missing conserved phenylalanine or tryptophan at the end of this CDR3 makes a read error likely. The rearrangement links TRBV30 to TRBJ1-6; 10 bases map to TRBD1. J lost 8 bases, V lost 7 bases, and 5 bases had no gene match. Looked up from germline, CDR1 is GTSNPN and CDR2 is SVGIG (reference sequence). CDR3 length equals 13 residues. The CDR3 loop reads CASDRGRHSPLHL. The CDR3 nucleotides read TGTGCCTCAGACAGGGGGCGTCATTCACCCCTCCACCTT.

The chain has TRBV2 and TRBJ2-5, with 7 bases identical to TRBD1. V was clipped by 6 bases and J by 1 base; unmatched bases: 5. CDR1 SNHLY and CDR2 FYNNEI come from the germline V gene. This CDR3 is 14 amino acids long. The CDR3 DNA is TGTGCCAGCAGGGGGGACAGCCCCCAAGAGACCCAGTACTTC. Translation: CASRGDSPQETQYF.

The rearrangement links TRBV9 to TRBJ2-7, with a weak D call TRBD1 (6 bases). CDR3 size: 14 residues. Trimming took off 5 bases at V and 2 bases at J, with 14 bases between the two ends. CDR1 SGDLS and CDR2 YYNGEE come from the germline V gene. The chain's CDR3 is CASSPQTGAYEQYF. The DNA of the CDR3 is TGTGCCAGCAGTCCCCAGACAGGAGCCTACGAGCAGTACTTC.

The chain joins TRBV5-4 to TRBJ2-5; 9 bases agree with TRBD1. J was trimmed by 9 bases and V by 1 base; bases with no gene match: 7. Germline-derived CDR1 and CDR2 are SGHNT and YYREEE (reference sequence). The CDR3 sequence is 14 residues long. CDR3 residues: CASSLRDREGSQYF. The CDR3 DNA follows: TGTGCCAGCAGCTTGCGGGACAGGGAAGGGTCCCAGTACTTC.

V gene TRBV6-1 combines with J gene TRBJ2-5; D is unclear. The germline CDR1 and CDR2 sequences are MNHNS and SASEGT. Between the trimmed V and J ends, which lost 2 bases and 1 base, there was a span of 17 bases. CDR3 size: 17 residues. The CDR3 sequence: CASSENTLLFLQETQYF. The CDR3, as DNA: TGTGCCAGCAGTGAAAATACTCTCCTCTTTCTCCAAGAGACCCAGTACTTC.

The chain couples TRBV12-5 to TRBJ1-3; D remains ambiguous. The germline CDR1 and CDR2 sequences are LGHNT and FRNRAP. V was shortened by 3 bases and J by 2 bases, with 20 bases between the two germline ends. The CDR3 covers 18 residues. The CDR3 DNA reads as TGTGCTAGTGGTTTCTCCACAGACTCAAAAGACACTGGAAACACCATATATTTT. This codes for CASGFSTDSKDTGNTIYF.

This clone was seen only a few times. This chain connects TRBV30 to TRBJ1-1; D uncertain. This CDR3 has 12 residues. V lost 3 bases and J 5 bases, leaving 10 bases between the germline ends. Germline lookup yields CDR1 GTSNPN and CDR2 SVGIG (reference sequence). As DNA, the CDR3 is TGTGCCTGGAGCCCTGATTCAACTGAAGCTTTCTTT. This encodes CAWSPDSTEAFF.

V and J are TRBV2 and TRBJ2-2, with TRBD2 matching 10 bases. CDR3 length: 17 residues. The germline V gene encodes CDR1 SNHLY and CDR2 FYNNEI. V lost 8 bases, J lost 6 bases, and 15 bases stayed unmatched. The CDR3 loop is CASGWTSSGSVAGELFF. For the CDR3, the DNA is TGTGCCAGCGGATGGACTTCTAGCGGGAGCGTAGCCGGGGAGCTGTTTTTT. The variable domain in full, with the rest retrieved from reference TRBV2 and TRBJ2-2, is EPEVTQTPSHQVTQMGQEVILRCVPISNHLYFYWYRQILGQKVEFLVSFYNNEISEKSEIFDDQFSVERPDGSNFTLKIRSTKLEDSAMYFCASGWTSSGSVAGELFFGEGSRLTVL.